The rows below give T cell receptor beta chains drawn from one sample of a study of T cell changes during pregnancy in multiple sclerosis. Assay: immunoSEQ multiplex PCR; the TCRdb copy retains only in-frame clones and omits some. The repertoire consists of about 41,000 clones, with roughly nine tenths occurring once and the leading ten covering approximately 0.67%. This sample comprised CD4+ T cells from peripheral blood mononuclear cells, obtained in the first trimester of pregnancy. All receptors derive from a female donor with multiple sclerosis, enrolled in a pregnancy study. CDR3s leave out the opening cysteine and the closing phenylalanine or tryptophan. Only some rows state a clone size, as once, few, many or a class for expanded clones.

j_gene: TRBJ2-2
v_gene: TRBV6-6
abundance: few
CDR3aa: ASSGLAGVVTGELF

j_gene: TRBJ2-7
v_gene: TRBV28
abundance: .
CDR3aa: ASRPSGSYEQY

j_gene: TRBJ1-2
v_gene: TRBV7-9
abundance: .
CDR3aa: ASSLEQESGYT

j_gene: TRBJ2-7
v_gene: TRBV7-9
abundance: .
CDR3aa: ASSFGAGVGKEQY

j_gene: TRBJ1-2
v_gene: TRBV28
abundance: .
CDR3aa: ASNPRDRAFHT

j_gene: TRBJ2-5
v_gene: TRBV7-3
abundance: .
CDR3aa: ASSLTISGTQY

j_gene: TRBJ2-2
v_gene: TRBV14
abundance: .
CDR3aa: ASSPVSGTSRTGELF

j_gene: TRBJ2-7
v_gene: TRBV11-2
abundance: .
CDR3aa: ASSSYRGPSDEQY

j_gene: TRBJ1-4
v_gene: TRBV5-1
abundance: .
CDR3aa: ASSLGTGGAKEKLF

j_gene: TRBJ1-2
v_gene: TRBV15
abundance: .
CDR3aa: ATSRDFVQGNYGYT

j_gene: TRBJ2-5
v_gene: TRBV10-3
abundance: .
CDR3aa: AISEHPGETQY

j_gene: TRBJ2-1
v_gene: TRBV27
abundance: .
CDR3aa: ASKSGPYNEQF

j_gene: TRBJ2-5
v_gene: TRBV25-1
abundance: .
CDR3aa: ASSPHGGQGRETQY

j_gene: TRBJ2-1
v_gene: TRBV7-3
abundance: .
CDR3aa: ASSLWRSVYNEQF

j_gene: TRBJ1-5
v_gene: TRBV30
abundance: .
CDR3aa: AWRQGPNQPQH

j_gene: TRBJ2-2
v_gene: TRBV5-6
abundance: .
CDR3aa: ASSLAASGVNTGELF

j_gene: TRBJ2-1
v_gene: TRBV4-3
abundance: once
CDR3aa: ASSPWLAGSYNEQF

j_gene: TRBJ2-7
v_gene: TRBV18
abundance: .
CDR3aa: ASSFGTSSYEQY

j_gene: TRBJ1-2
v_gene: TRBV27
abundance: .
CDR3aa: ASSFRGGGYT

j_gene: TRBJ1-1
v_gene: TRBV11-2
abundance: .
CDR3aa: ASTELFRTVNTEAF

j_gene: TRBJ2-6
v_gene: TRBV29-1
abundance: .
CDR3aa: SVEATGAGANVLT

j_gene: TRBJ1-2
v_gene: TRBV4-3
abundance: .
CDR3aa: ASSPAQGAYGYT

j_gene: TRBJ2-7
v_gene: TRBV13
abundance: .
CDR3aa: ASSPTQYYEQY

j_gene: TRBJ1-2
v_gene: TRBV25-1
abundance: .
CDR3aa: ASSEYRQGGYGYT

j_gene: TRBJ2-7
v_gene: TRBV9
abundance: .
CDR3aa: ASSVGSGKGEQY

j_gene: TRBJ2-7
v_gene: TRBV29-1
abundance: .
CDR3aa: SVAGGFSGTSEQY

j_gene: TRBJ1-1
v_gene: TRBV6-1
abundance: .
CDR3aa: ASSEPGGTLTSEAF

j_gene: TRBJ2-3
v_gene: TRBV7-2
abundance: .
CDR3aa: ASSLRANTDTQY

j_gene: TRBJ2-7
v_gene: TRBV4-3
abundance: .
CDR3aa: ASSHARGEYEQY

j_gene: TRBJ2-1
v_gene: TRBV7-3
abundance: .
CDR3aa: ASSLEGSGSYEQF

j_gene: TRBJ2-5
v_gene: TRBV11-3
abundance: once
CDR3aa: ASTRGGAQETQY

j_gene: TRBJ1-1
v_gene: TRBV5-6
abundance: once
CDR3aa: ASSRDRVLNAEAF

j_gene: TRBJ2-7
v_gene: TRBV5-1
abundance: .
CDR3aa: ASSAAAASSYEQY

j_gene: TRBJ2-7
v_gene: TRBV19
abundance: .
CDR3aa: ASTLSGRAPYEQY

j_gene: TRBJ1-5
v_gene: TRBV5-1
abundance: .
CDR3aa: ASRAPSGPQH

j_gene: TRBJ2-3
v_gene: TRBV7-6
abundance: .
CDR3aa: ASSLAGTRTDTQY

j_gene: TRBJ1-1
v_gene: TRBV4-2
abundance: .
CDR3aa: ASSQDRGPQKAF

j_gene: TRBJ2-7
v_gene: TRBV7-2
abundance: .
CDR3aa: ASSYGRASYEQY

j_gene: TRBJ1-5
v_gene: TRBV4-1
abundance: .
CDR3aa: ASSQVPGQGINQPQH

j_gene: TRBJ1-5
v_gene: TRBV28
abundance: .
CDR3aa: ASIDQGFQPQH

j_gene: TRBJ2-3
v_gene: TRBV28
abundance: .
CDR3aa: ASTSNQRLAGSDTQY

j_gene: TRBJ1-1
v_gene: TRBV14
abundance: .
CDR3aa: ASSQVVVRLNTEAF

j_gene: TRBJ2-1
v_gene: TRBV5-6
abundance: few
CDR3aa: ASSPPLGTTNNEQF

j_gene: TRBJ2-2
v_gene: TRBV5-1
abundance: .
CDR3aa: ASSLTRGVVTGELF

j_gene: TRBJ2-1
v_gene: TRBV28
abundance: .
CDR3aa: ASSYRSGIYNEQF

j_gene: TRBJ2-2
v_gene: TRBV28
abundance: once
CDR3aa: ASSSPAGGPTGELF

j_gene: TRBJ1-1
v_gene: TRBV30
abundance: few
CDR3aa: AWSVPGGLGTEAF

j_gene: TRBJ2-1
v_gene: TRBV7-2
abundance: .
CDR3aa: ASSLRSGTNNEQF

j_gene: TRBJ1-2
v_gene: TRBV18
abundance: .
CDR3aa: ASSRQQGDGYT

j_gene: TRBJ2-3
v_gene: TRBV28
abundance: .
CDR3aa: ASLSPGQGRRVYTDTQY

j_gene: TRBJ2-1
v_gene: TRBV9
abundance: .
CDR3aa: ASSVDLGTPSNEQF

j_gene: TRBJ1-3
v_gene: TRBV5-6
abundance: .
CDR3aa: ASSSIDRGGGNTIY

j_gene: TRBJ2-7
v_gene: TRBV2
abundance: medium-sized
CDR3aa: ASTRGLAGGEQY

j_gene: TRBJ2-2
v_gene: TRBV4-1
abundance: .
CDR3aa: ASSRQGALTGELF

j_gene: TRBJ2-4
v_gene: TRBV23-1
abundance: .
CDR3aa: ASSRSGDGKNIQY

j_gene: TRBJ2-7
v_gene: TRBV4-1
abundance: .
CDR3aa: ASSRREQDGYEQY

j_gene: TRBJ1-6
v_gene: TRBV25-1
abundance: .
CDR3aa: ASSVQGYNSPLH

j_gene: TRBJ2-7
v_gene: TRBV11-2
abundance: .
CDR3aa: ASSLYGGRVRSYEQY

j_gene: TRBJ2-4
v_gene: TRBV5-1
abundance: few
CDR3aa: ASSDTNIQY

j_gene: TRBJ1-4
v_gene: TRBV4-3
abundance: .
CDR3aa: ASSQDRVRGEKLF